This T cell receptor beta chain appears in the sequencing data of a study of cytomegalovirus exposure and HLA in healthy donors. Whole-study context: A previous analysis identified about 110 million unique TCR beta sequences derived from roughly 180 million T cells.

A remark on this clone: No antigen is known for it.

Whole-study findings and limits: Across donors, sequencing depth was assumed by presence/absence analyses to be roughly uniform. Versus the roughly 670-donor mean, an Asian-associated ancestry cluster reportedly showed fewer N-insertions in a later analysis. Usually a TCR sequence was rare, but some public TCRs were found in many donors.

Use of 60 Vbeta and 13 Jbeta primers characterized the PCR. TCRdb keeps only in-frame clones here, not all; method: immunoSEQ multiplex PCR. The sample has 250,000 to 300,000 clones; about nine tenths are singletons. This sequence was found in a girl aged 2 to 10 in good health and CMV-seronegative. Sequencing used PBMCs.

The CDR3 region is CASSEALFGGNEKLFF. In nucleotides, the CDR3 is TGTGCCAGCAGTGAAGCGCTTTTCGGCGGGAATGAAAAACTGTTTTTT. The V gene is TRBV6-1, the J gene TRBJ1-4; D not resolved. The CDR3 spans 16 residues. V lost 0 bases to trimming and J lost 5 bases, with 13 bases between them. In germline, CDR1 is MNHNS, CDR2 SASEGT.